This TCR beta chain is from a study of post-analysis software for immune sequencing data (dated by TCRdb to 2013 to 2016). In the study overall: Disease courses on record covered relapsing-remitting, secondary progressive and progressive-relapsing multiple sclerosis, though some patients had no subtype annotation. A subset of samples was prepared in parallel using single-end sample barcoding, then pooled and co-amplified after Illumina adapter ligation. The multiple sclerosis patient repertoires were compared with 11 previously published healthy control repertoires from donors aged 6 to 25 years. The paper's findings and limits, for the study overall: Significantly higher frequencies in patients than in controls were found for roughly 5 TRBV segments, including TRBV5-6, TRBV5-1 and TRBV20-1. Significantly lower normalized Chao1 diversity was found in multiple sclerosis patients than in controls, suggesting substantial peripheral T-cell clonal expansion. The control group was slightly older than the multiple sclerosis patient group. Direct clustering with F measure showed strong co-clustering of samples prepared in the same batch, prompting a batch-effect correction.

Concerning this clonotype: Its specific antigen is unknown. Nothing much larger sits one base from this clone, and base qualities are not available.

Trimming removed 5 bases from V and 4 bases from J; the gene matches leave 7 bases unexplained. Inclusive of the bounding cysteine and phenylalanine, the CDR3 is 14 residues long. Just the 42-base CDR3 DNA is kept, in frame starting at base 1. The library was built by means of PCR. This sample was sequenced with an Illumina HiSeq 2500. To reduce PCR and sequencing biases, unique molecular identifiers were built into the TCR beta cDNA libraries. Per 1 to 10 million input T cells, roughly 500,000 cDNA molecules were obtained, such that each molecule approximated one T cell. Patient libraries were prepared and sequenced with the same protocol used for the earlier healthy control dataset. Within a given batch, samples were prepared together, multiplexed and sequenced on the same HiSeq lane. Regarding the original processing steps: MIGEC handled the raw barcoded reads, throwing out single-read molecular identifier groups before consensus assembly and CDR3 extraction. VDJtools was used for post-analysis of the clonotype tables, and diversity was normalized by down-sampling every dataset to the size of the smallest sample. To correct batch-related cross-sample contamination, repertoire overlap clustering matched CDR3 amino acid sequences but not nucleotide sequences. TCRdb reanalyzed the raw reads on its own, using fastp at Q25 for trimming and MiXCR for clone calling, and kept in-frame beta chains. Identical CDR3 proteins give one entry, which carries the most common genes and DNA. TCRdb, rather than the study authors, made the V and J calls. The sample table lists 700,000 to 900,000 distinct CDR3 sequences, 40% to 55% of them with a count of one. The top ten clones comprise over 4.5% of the sample.

To demonstrate the VDJtools post-analysis software, the study profiled TCR beta repertoires from the peripheral blood of 10 to 15 young patients with multiple sclerosis. The patients with multiple sclerosis were children and adolescents between about 6 and 16 years of age. Sequencing was carried out using blood. The sequence links TRBV12-3 or TRBV12-4 to TRBJ2-7; 8 middle bases align to TRBD2. The TCR was taken from a girl between 5 and 17 years old with multiple sclerosis. This receptor has the CDR3 CASSPSGSGYEQYF. The DNA is TGTGCCAGCAGTCCGAGCGGGAGCGGGTACGAGCAGTACTTC.